The entry that follows covers one T cell receptor beta chain sequence. Its antigen remains unidentified. CDR3 length: 17 residues. V lost 6 bases, J lost 0 bases, and 10 bases stayed unmatched. From germline, CDR1 is MNHEY and CDR2 SMNVEV (reference sequence). The data were produced by immunoSEQ multiplex PCR, yet TCRdb's version contains in-frame clones alone and is incomplete. The repertoire consists of 1.5 million to 1.9 million clones, with approximately 98% occurring once and the leading ten covering around 0.45%. The data are from a study of shared clonotypes between healthy human individuals. Donors were Caucasian adults residing in Nashville, Tennessee, USA. Study results and limitations: A handful of donors showed sharing of approximately 5% of naive CD4 clonotypes. Naive subsets tended to show greater estimated richness than memory subsets.

This receptor was identified in a man younger than 45 in good health. V gene TRBV27 combines with J gene TRBJ2-3; TRBD2 aligns across 9 bases. Sequenced material: naive CD4+ T cells sorted from blood. The subset denotes: CD45RA+ positively selected. Here the CDR3 DNA reads TGTGCCAGCAGGTCGCAAGGACTAGCGACTAGCACAGATACGCAGTATTTT. Protein: CASRSQGLATSTDTQYF.